This T cell receptor beta chain comes out of a study of technical replicates of blood from a handful of donors. On this clone itself: At one end, the junction sequence differs from germline, possibly due to a read error.

Generated by immunoSEQ multiplex PCR, the TCRdb table keeps only in-frame clones and is missing some. The sample records about 83,000 clones, around 90% being singletons. The CDR3 spans 13 residues. The V gene's germline CDR1 is SEHNR and CDR2 FQNEAQ (reference sequence). This chain connects TRBV7-9 to TRBJ1-2; D gene ambiguous. The source is a human donor in good health. Sequenced material: T cells isolated from PBMCs. The CDR3 DNA sequence: TGTGCCAGCAGACCATCCCTACGGGGTCCTAGGTCCTTC. This encodes CASRPSLRGPRSF.